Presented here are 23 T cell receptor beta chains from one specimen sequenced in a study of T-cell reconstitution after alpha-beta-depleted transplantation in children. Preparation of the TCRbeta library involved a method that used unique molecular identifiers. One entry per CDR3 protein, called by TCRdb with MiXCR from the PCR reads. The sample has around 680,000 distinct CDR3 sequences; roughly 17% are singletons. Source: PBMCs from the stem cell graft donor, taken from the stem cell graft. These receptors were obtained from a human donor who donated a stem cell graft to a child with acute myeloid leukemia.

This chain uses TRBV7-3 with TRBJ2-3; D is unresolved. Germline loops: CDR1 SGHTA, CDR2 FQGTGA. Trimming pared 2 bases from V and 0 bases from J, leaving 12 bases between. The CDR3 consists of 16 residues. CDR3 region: CASSLLGSPSTDTQYF. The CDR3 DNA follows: TGTGCCAGCAGCTTACTTGGGTCCCCCAGCACAGATACGCAGTATTTT. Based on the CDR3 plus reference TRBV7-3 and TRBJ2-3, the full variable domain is GAGVSQTPSNKVTEKGKYVELRCDPISGHTALYWYRQSLGQGPEFLIYFQGTGAADDSGLPNDRFFAVRPEGSVSTLKIQRTERGDSAVYLCASSLLGSPSTDTQYFGPGTRLTVL.

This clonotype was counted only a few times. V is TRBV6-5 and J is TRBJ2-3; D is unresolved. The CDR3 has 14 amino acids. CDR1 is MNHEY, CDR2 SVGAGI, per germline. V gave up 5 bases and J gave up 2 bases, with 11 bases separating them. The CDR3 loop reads CASSISPTTDTQYF. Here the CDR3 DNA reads TGTGCCAGCAGTATATCCCCCACCACAGATACGCAGTATTTT.

The CDR3 loop reads CASSALLNTEAFF. The CDR3, as DNA: TGTGCCAGCAGTGCCCTATTGAACACTGAAGCTTTCTTT. The chain employs TRBV12-3 or TRBV12-4 and TRBJ1-1; no reliable D call. The CDR3 loop spans 13 amino acids. V lost 5 bases and J lost 0, with 7 bases in between.

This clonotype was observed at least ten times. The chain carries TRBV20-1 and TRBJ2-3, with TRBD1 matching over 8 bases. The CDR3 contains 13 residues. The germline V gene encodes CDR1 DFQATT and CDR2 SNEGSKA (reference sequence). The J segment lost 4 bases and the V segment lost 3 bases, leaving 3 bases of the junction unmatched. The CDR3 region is CSARTGVPDTQYF. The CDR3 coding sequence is TGCAGTGCTAGGACAGGGGTGCCAGATACGCAGTATTTT.

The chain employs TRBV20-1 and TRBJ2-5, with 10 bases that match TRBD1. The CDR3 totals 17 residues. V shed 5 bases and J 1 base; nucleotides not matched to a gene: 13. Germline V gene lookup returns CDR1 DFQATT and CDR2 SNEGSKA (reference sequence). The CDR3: CSALKGTGAEPQETQYF. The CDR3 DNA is TGCAGTGCTTTAAAGGGGACAGGGGCCGAACCCCAAGAGACCCAGTACTTC.

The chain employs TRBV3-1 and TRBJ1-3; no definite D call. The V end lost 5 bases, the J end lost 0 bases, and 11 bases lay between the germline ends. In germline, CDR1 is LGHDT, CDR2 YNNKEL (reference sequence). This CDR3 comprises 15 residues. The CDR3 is CASSVVRSSGNTIYF. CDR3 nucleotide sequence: TGTGCCAGCAGCGTCGTACGGAGCTCTGGAAACACCATATATTTT.

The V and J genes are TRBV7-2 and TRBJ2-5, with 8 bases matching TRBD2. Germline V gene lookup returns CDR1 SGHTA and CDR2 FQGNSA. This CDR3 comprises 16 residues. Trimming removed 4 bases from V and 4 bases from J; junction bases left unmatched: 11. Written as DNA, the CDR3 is TGTGCCAGCAGCTCAAACACGGGACTAGTGGGAGAGACCCAGTACTTC. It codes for CASSSNTGLVGETQYF.

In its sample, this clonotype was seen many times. The CDR3 is CSVPRGAETQYF. The CDR3 region has the DNA TGCAGTGTTCCCCGGGGCGCGGAGACCCAGTACTTC. This chain connects TRBV20-1 to TRBJ2-5; TRBD1 or TRBD2 may be the D gene (5 bases each). Trimming took off 7 bases at V and 5 bases at J, with 14 bases between the two ends. Per the germline V gene, CDR1 is DFQATT and CDR2 is SNEGSKA (reference sequence). The CDR3 totals 12 residues.

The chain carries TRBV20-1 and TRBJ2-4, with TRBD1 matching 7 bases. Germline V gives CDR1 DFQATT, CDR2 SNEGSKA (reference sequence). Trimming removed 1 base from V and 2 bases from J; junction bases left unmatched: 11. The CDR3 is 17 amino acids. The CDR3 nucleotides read TGCAGTGCTAGAGCCAAAGGGCAGGGGGAGACCAAAAACATTCAGTACTTC. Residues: CSARAKGQGETKNIQYF.

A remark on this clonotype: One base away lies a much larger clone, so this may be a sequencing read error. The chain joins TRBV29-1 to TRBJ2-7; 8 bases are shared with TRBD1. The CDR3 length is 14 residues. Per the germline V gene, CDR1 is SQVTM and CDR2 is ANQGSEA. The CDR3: CSASTGAGTYDQYF. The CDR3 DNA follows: TGCAGCGCCTCGACAGGGGCCGGCACCTACGACCAGTACTTC.

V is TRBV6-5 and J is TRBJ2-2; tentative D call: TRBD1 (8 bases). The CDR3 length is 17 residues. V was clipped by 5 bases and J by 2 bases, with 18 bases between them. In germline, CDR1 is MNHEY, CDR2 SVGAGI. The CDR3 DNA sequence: TGTGCCAGCAGTAATACAGGGGGGGCCTCCAACACCGGGGAGCTGTTTTTT. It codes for CASSNTGGASNTGELFF.

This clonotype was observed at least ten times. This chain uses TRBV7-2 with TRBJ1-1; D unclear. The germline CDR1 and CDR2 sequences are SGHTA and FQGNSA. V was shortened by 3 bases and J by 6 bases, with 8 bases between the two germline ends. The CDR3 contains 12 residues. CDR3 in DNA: TGTGCCAGCAGCTTGCACTTACCTGAAGCTTTCTTT. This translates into CASSLHLPEAFF.

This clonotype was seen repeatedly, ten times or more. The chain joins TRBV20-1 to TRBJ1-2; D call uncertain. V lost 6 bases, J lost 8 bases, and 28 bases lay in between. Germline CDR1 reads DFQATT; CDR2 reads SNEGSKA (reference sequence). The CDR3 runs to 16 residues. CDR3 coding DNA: TGCAGTGCCCTTCATACCGGAGACACAACCTATGTCGGCTACACCTTC. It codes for CSALHTGDTTYVGYTF.

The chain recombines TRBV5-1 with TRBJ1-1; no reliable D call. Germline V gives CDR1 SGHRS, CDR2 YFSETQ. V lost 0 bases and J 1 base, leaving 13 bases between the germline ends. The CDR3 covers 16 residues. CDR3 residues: CASSLEGSLGNTEAFF. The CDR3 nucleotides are TGCGCCAGCAGCTTGGAAGGCTCACTGGGGAACACTGAAGCTTTCTTT.

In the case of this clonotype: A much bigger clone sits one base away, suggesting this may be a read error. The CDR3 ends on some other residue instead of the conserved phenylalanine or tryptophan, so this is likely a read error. Here the CDR3 DNA reads TGCAGTGCAGGTACTGGGGGCTACGAGCAGTACTCC. Translated: CSAGTGGYEQYS. V is TRBV20-1 and J is TRBJ2-7; the D gene could be TRBD1 or TRBD2 (5 bases each). Deletions cut 6 bases from V and 3 bases from J, with 12 bases between. This CDR3 is 12 amino acids long. Germline V CDR1 and CDR2: DFQATT, SNEGSKA (reference sequence).

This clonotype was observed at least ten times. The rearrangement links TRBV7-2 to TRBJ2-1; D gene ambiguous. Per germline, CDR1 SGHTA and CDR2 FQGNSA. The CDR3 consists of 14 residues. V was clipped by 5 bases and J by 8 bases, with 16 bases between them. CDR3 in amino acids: CASSARRPGDEQFF. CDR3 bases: TGTGCCAGCAGCGCCCGGAGACCTGGGGATGAGCAGTTCTTC. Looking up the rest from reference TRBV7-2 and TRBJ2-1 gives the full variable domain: GAGVSQSPSNKVTEKGKDVELRCDPISGHTALYWYRQSLGQGLEFLIYFQGNSAPDKSGLPSDRFSAERTGGSVSTLTIQRTQQEDSAVYLCASSARRPGDEQFFGPGTRLTVL.

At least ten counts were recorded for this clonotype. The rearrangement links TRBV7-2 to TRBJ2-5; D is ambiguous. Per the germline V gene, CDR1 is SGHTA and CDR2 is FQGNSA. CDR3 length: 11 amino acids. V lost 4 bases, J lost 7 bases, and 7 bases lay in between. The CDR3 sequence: CASSSTRTQYF. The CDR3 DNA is TGTGCCAGCAGCTCTACGCGGACCCAGTACTTC.

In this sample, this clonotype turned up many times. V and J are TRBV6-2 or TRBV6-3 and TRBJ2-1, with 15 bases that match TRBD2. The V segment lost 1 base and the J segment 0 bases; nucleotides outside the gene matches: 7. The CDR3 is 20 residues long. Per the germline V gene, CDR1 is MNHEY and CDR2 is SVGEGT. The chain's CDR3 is CASSYLGLAGGPPSYNEQFF. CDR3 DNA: TGTGCCAGCAGTTACTTGGGACTAGCGGGGGGTCCCCCCTCCTACAATGAGCAGTTCTTC.

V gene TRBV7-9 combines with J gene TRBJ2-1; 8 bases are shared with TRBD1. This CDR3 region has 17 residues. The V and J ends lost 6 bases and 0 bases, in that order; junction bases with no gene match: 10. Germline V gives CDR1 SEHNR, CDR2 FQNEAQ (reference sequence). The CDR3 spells CASSRGQGEPSYNEQFF. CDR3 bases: TGTGCCAGCAGTCGCGGACAGGGAGAGCCCTCCTACAATGAGCAGTTCTTC.

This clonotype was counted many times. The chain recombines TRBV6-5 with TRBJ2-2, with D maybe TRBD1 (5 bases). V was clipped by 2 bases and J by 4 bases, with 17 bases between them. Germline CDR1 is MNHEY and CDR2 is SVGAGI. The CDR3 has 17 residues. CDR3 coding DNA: TGTGCCAGCAGTTACCCCTCGGACACTCATAGCACCGGGGAGCTGTTTTTT. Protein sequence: CASSYPSDTHSTGELFF.

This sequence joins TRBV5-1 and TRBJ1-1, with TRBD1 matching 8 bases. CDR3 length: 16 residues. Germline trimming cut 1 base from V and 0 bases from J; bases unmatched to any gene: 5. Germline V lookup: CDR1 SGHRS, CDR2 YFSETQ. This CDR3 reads CASSLWDRQMNTEAFF. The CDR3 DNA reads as TGCGCCAGCAGCTTGTGGGACAGGCAAATGAACACTGAAGCTTTCTTT.

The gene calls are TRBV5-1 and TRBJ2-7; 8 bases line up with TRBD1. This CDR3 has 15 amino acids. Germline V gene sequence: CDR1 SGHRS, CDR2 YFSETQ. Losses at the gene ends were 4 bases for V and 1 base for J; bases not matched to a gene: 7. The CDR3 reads CASSAGQAASYEQYF. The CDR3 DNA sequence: TGCGCCAGCAGCGCGGGACAGGCGGCTTCCTACGAGCAGTACTTC.

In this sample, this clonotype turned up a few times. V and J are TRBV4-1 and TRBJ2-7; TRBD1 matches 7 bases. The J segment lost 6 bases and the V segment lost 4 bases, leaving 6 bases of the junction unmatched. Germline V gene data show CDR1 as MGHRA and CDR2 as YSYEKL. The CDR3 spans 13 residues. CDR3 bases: TGCGCCAGCAGCCCCGCGACAGGGACCGAGCAGTACGTC. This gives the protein CASSPATGTEQYV.